The 31 T cell receptor beta chains presented below share a single source sample, sequenced in a study of cytomegalovirus exposure and HLA in healthy donors. Primers for the PCR totalled 60 Vbeta and 13 Jbeta. Using immunoSEQ multiplex PCR, the repertoire was profiled, and TCRdb retains in-frame clones only, with some absent. The data contain roughly 100,000 clones, about 75% of them singletons. Sequencing used PBMCs. The receptors shown here come from a man aged 60-69 years in good health and CMV-seropositive.

This sequence joins TRBV6-5 and TRBJ1-1, with 11 bases aligning to TRBD1. Germline V gene sequence: CDR1 MNHEY, CDR2 SVGAGI. The CDR3 covers 15 residues. Trimming took 10 bases from V and 1 from J; bases not matched to a gene: 8. The DNA for the CDR3 is TGTGCCAACCGCGGACAGGGGGCAACGAACACTGAAGCTTTCTTT. Translation: CANRGQGATNTEAFF.

The CDR3 coding sequence is TGCGCCAGCAAACGACAGGGGAAAACTGAAGCTTTCTTT. Translated: CASKRQGKTEAFF. The chain joins TRBV5-1 to TRBJ1-1; 8 nucleotides align to TRBD1. There are 13 residues in the CDR3. Looked up from germline, CDR1 is SGHRS and CDR2 is YFSETQ. Trimming removed 6 bases from V and 5 bases from J; junction bases left unmatched: 6.

The genes are TRBV4-3 and TRBJ2-7, with TRBD2 matching over 10 bases. The CDR3 consists of 19 residues. Germline V gene sequence: CDR1 LGHNA, CDR2 YSLEER. With V trimmed by 2 bases and J by 3 bases, 16 bases remained unmatched. The CDR3 DNA reads TGCGCCAGCAGCCAATCCAGACTAGCGGGCGAGGATCAAATCTACGAGCAGTACTTC. This gives the protein CASSQSRLAGEDQIYEQYF.

There are a few counts of this clone. Compared with germline, one end of the junction differs, possibly owing to a read error. CDR3 sequence (DNA): TGTGCCAGCAGTGGACCCTTAGGGACAGGGGGCAAACAGCCCCAGCATTTT. It codes for CASSGPLGTGGKQPQHF. V is TRBV6-1 and J is TRBJ1-5; TRBD1 matches 12 bases. This CDR3 has 17 amino acids. Germline V gene lookup returns CDR1 MNHNS and CDR2 SASEGT.

As DNA, the CDR3 is TGTGCCAGCACTACCGCCCCCCCCCAAGAGACCCAGTACTTC. Its protein product is CASTTAPPQETQYF. The chain recombines TRBV28 with TRBJ2-5; no definite D call. The germline V gene encodes CDR1 MDHEN and CDR2 SYDVKM. This CDR3 comprises 14 residues. V lost 7 bases and J 1 base, leaving 13 bases between the germline ends.

V is TRBV5-1 and J is TRBJ2-5; TRBD1 is a possible D gene (6 bases). Looked up from germline, CDR1 is SGHRS and CDR2 is YFSETQ. CDR3 length: 14 residues. V lost 0 bases and J 3 bases, leaving 9 bases between the germline ends. The CDR3 sequence: CASSLVGAEETQYF. CDR3 in DNA: TGCGCCAGCAGCTTGGTGGGGGCAGAAGAGACCCAGTACTTC. The whole variable domain, remainder taken from reference TRBV5-1 and TRBJ2-5, is KAGVTQTPRYLIKTRGQQVTLSCSPISGHRSVSWYQQTPGQGLQFLFEYFSETQRNKGNFPGRFSGRQFSNSRSEMNVSTLELGDSALYLCASSLVGAEETQYFGPGTRLLVL.

The chain carries TRBV27 and TRBJ1-2; D possibly corresponds to TRBD1 (6 bases). V lost 5 bases and J 2 bases, leaving 9 bases between the germline ends. This CDR3 has 13 amino acids. CDR1 MNHEY and CDR2 SMNVEV come from the germline V gene (reference sequence). CDR3 bases: TGTGCCAGCAGTGCCACAGGGAACTATGGCTACACCTTC. Amino acid sequence: CASSATGNYGYTF.

V gene TRBV19 combines with J gene TRBJ2-4; 10 bases map to TRBD1. The CDR3 runs 15 residues. Looked up from germline, CDR1 is LNHDA and CDR2 is SQIVND (reference sequence). J lost 1 base, V lost 10 bases, and 7 bases had no gene match. The CDR3 reads CATTRTGGAKNIQYF. In DNA, the CDR3 is TGTGCCACTACTCGGACAGGGGGGGCCAAAAACATTCAGTACTTC.

V is TRBV4-3 and J is TRBJ1-6, with 7 bases aligning to TRBD1. The CDR3 covers 16 residues. V was pared by 3 bases and J by 7 bases, with 9 bases of the junction left unmatched. In germline, CDR1 is LGHNA, CDR2 YSLEER. Written as DNA, the CDR3 is TGCGCCAGCAGCCAGGAGGGGGACAGACGGAATTCACCCCTCCACTTT. Protein product: CASSQEGDRRNSPLHF.

The chain combines TRBV5-5 with TRBJ1-5; D is undetermined. The CDR3 consists of 13 residues. Germline V gene data show CDR1 as SGHKS and CDR2 as YYEKEE (reference sequence). V was cut by 7 bases and J by 3 bases, with 11 bases left in between. CDR3 coding DNA: TGTGCCAGCCGATACGGAGACAATCAGCCCCAGCATTTT. Its protein is CASRYGDNQPQHF.

V gene TRBV5-1 combines with J gene TRBJ2-3; the D is unclear. Germline V gene data show CDR1 as SGHRS and CDR2 as YFSETQ. Trimming removed 0 bases from V and 4 bases from J, with 9 bases in between. The CDR3 is 14 residues long. Written as DNA, the CDR3 is TGCGCCAGCAGCTTGGGTTACTCCCCAGATACGCAGTATTTT. Translated: CASSLGYSPDTQYF. The entire variable domain, with the rest obtained from reference TRBV5-1 and TRBJ2-3, is as follows: KAGVTQTPRYLIKTRGQQVTLSCSPISGHRSVSWYQQTPGQGLQFLFEYFSETQRNKGNFPGRFSGRQFSNSRSEMNVSTLELGDSALYLCASSLGYSPDTQYFGPGTRLTVL.

This clone was seen a few times. In nucleotides, the CDR3 is TGTGCCAGCAGCCACCTCGGTGAGGATGAAAAACTGTTTTTT. As protein: CASSHLGEDEKLFF. The gene calls are TRBV5-6 and TRBJ1-4; D remains unclear. Germline CDR1 SGHDT, CDR2 YYEEEE. V was cut by 4 bases and J by 6 bases, with 13 bases left in between. The CDR3 extends over 14 amino acids.

The chain links TRBV18 to TRBJ2-7; TRBD2 agrees at 7 bases. The CDR3 extends over 13 amino acids. J lost 6 bases, V lost 6 bases, and 8 bases had no gene match. Germline CDR1 and CDR2: KGHSH and LQKENI. Here the CDR3 DNA reads TGTGCCAGCTCGCGGGACTATCGAACCGAGCAGTACTTC. Residues: CASSRDYRTEQYF.

CDR3 region: CASRQGWAQPQHF. CDR3 bases: TGTGCCAGCAGACAGGGATGGGCTCAGCCCCAGCATTTT. The chain carries TRBV6-5 and TRBJ1-5; maybe TRBD1 (6 bases). Germline V gene sequence: CDR1 MNHEY, CDR2 SVGAGI. The CDR3 consists of 13 residues. V lost 6 bases and J 6 bases, leaving 12 bases between the germline ends.

A single count supports this clone. The chain recombines TRBV5-1 with TRBJ2-5; no definite D call. Deletions cut 4 bases from V and 11 bases from J, with 21 bases between. Germline CDR1 is SGHRS and CDR2 is YFSETQ. The CDR3 is made up of 14 amino acids. The CDR3 protein is CASSPHGRHERQYF. Written as DNA, the CDR3 is TGCGCCAGCAGCCCCCATGGAAGACATGAAAGGCAGTACTTC.

This clone showed up just a few times. Other DNA sequences from this sample encode an identical CDR3 as well. The V call is TRBV5-4, the J call TRBJ2-7, with D maybe TRBD2 (6 bases). The V gene lost 0 bases and the J gene lost 0 bases, with 7 bases spanning the gap. CDR3 length: 14 residues. Germline V lookup: CDR1 SGHNT, CDR2 YYREEE (reference sequence). The CDR3 nucleotides read TGTGCCAGCAGCTTGGTGGGGGGCTCCTACGAGCAGTACTTC. Residues: CASSLVGGSYEQYF. Combining the CDR3 with reference TRBV5-4 and TRBJ2-7 gives the whole variable domain ETGVTQSPTHLIKTRGQQVTLRCSSQSGHNTVSWYQQALGQGPQFIFQYYREEENGRGNFPPRFSGLQFPNYSSELNVNALELDDSALYLCASSLVGGSYEQYFGPGTRLTVT.

The gene calls are TRBV15 and TRBJ2-7; 8 nucleotides agree with TRBD1. V dropped 3 bases and J dropped 3; count of bases not matched to a gene: 7. The length of the CDR3 is 15 residues. CDR1 is LNHNV, CDR2 YYDKDF, per germline (reference sequence). CDR3 amino acids: CATSRGGQGNYEQYF. As DNA, the CDR3 is TGTGCCACCAGCAGGGGAGGACAGGGAAACTACGAGCAGTACTTC.

The chain joins TRBV25-1 to TRBJ1-4; 8 bases are a match to TRBD1. Per germline, CDR1 MGHDK and CDR2 SYGVNS. V lost 1 base to trimming and J lost 7 bases; unmatched junction nucleotides: 8. The CDR3 length is 16 residues. The CDR3, as DNA: TGTGCCAGCAGTGAATTGGGGGCAGGGGGCCTTGAAAAACTGTTTTTT. Residues: CASSELGAGGLEKLFF.

The V gene is TRBV5-5, the J gene TRBJ2-3; 10 nucleotides agree with TRBD1. In germline, CDR1 is SGHKS, CDR2 YYEKEE (reference sequence). J was trimmed by 6 bases and V by 0 bases; bases with no gene match: 10. The CDR3 runs to 17 residues. The CDR3 is CASSLGASTGGSDTQYF. CDR3 bases: TGTGCCAGCAGCTTGGGGGCCTCGACAGGGGGCTCGGATACGCAGTATTTT.

V gene TRBV19 combines with J gene TRBJ2-7, with 9 nucleotides matching TRBD1. The junction had 5 bases not matched to a gene; V was cut back by 5 bases and J by 3 bases. This CDR3 spans 14 amino acids. Germline CDR1 is LNHDA and CDR2 is SQIVND (reference sequence). CDR3 nucleotide sequence: TGTGCCAGTAGTCCTCCGGGACAGGGCTACGAGCAGTACTTC. This sequence encodes CASSPPGQGYEQYF.

The rearrangement uses TRBV27 and TRBJ2-2; 7 positions match TRBD2. The V and J ends lost 6 bases and 1 base, in that order; junction bases with no gene match: 5. Germline lookup yields CDR1 MNHEY and CDR2 SMNVEV (reference sequence). This CDR3 comprises 15 residues. For the CDR3, the DNA is TGTGCCAGCAGCCCCTGGGGGGGGAACACCGGGGAGCTGTTTTTT. As protein: CASSPWGGNTGELFF.

The rearrangement joins TRBV5-1 to TRBJ2-1, with 10 nucleotides matching TRBD2. V was pared by 1 base and J by 8 bases, with 6 bases of the junction left unmatched. The CDR3 has 15 residues. CDR1 is SGHRS, CDR2 YFSETQ, per germline. CDR3 residues: CASSLTSGVWDEQFF. As DNA, the CDR3 is TGCGCCAGCAGCTTGACTAGCGGGGTCTGGGATGAGCAGTTCTTC.

This rearrangement joins TRBV19 to TRBJ2-7; 7 bases line up with TRBD1. V gave up 6 bases and J gave up 4 bases; unmatched junction bases: 12. From germline, CDR1 is LNHDA and CDR2 SQIVND (reference sequence). The CDR3 is 15 amino acids. The CDR3 here is CASSVGGQPSYEQYF. In DNA form, the CDR3 reads TGTGCCAGTAGCGTTGGGGGACAGCCCTCTTACGAGCAGTACTTC.

The J gene is TRBJ2-7, the V gene TRBV11-2, with 10 bases lining up with TRBD1. Germline-derived CDR1 and CDR2 are SGHAT and FQNNGV. The CDR3 consists of 15 residues. With V trimmed by 5 bases and J by 2 bases, 6 bases remained unmatched. This CDR3 is CASSPSGQGPYEQYF. The CDR3, as DNA: TGTGCCAGCAGCCCCTCGGGACAGGGGCCCTACGAGCAGTACTTC.

The chain is built from TRBV6-5 and TRBJ2-7; D is unresolved. V was pared by 4 bases and J by 7 bases, with 11 bases between. The V gene's germline CDR1 is MNHEY and CDR2 SVGAGI. CDR3 length equals 12 residues. CDR3 DNA: TGTGCCAGCAGTTTCCTAAAACAGGAGCAGTACTTC. Amino acid sequence: CASSFLKQEQYF.

This clone was picked up a small number of times. The V gene is TRBV21-1, the J gene TRBJ1-6; the DNA was not compared with TRBD1, the D call given in the table. TRBV21-1 constitutes a pseudogene. CDR3 length equals 17 residues. CDR3 sequence: CASSRRDRGSYNSPLHF. CDR3 in DNA: TGTGCCAGCAGCCGCCGGGACAGGGGTTCCTATAATTCACCCCTCCACTTT.

DNA for the CDR3: TGCGCCAGCAGCAACCGGGCGACAGGGGTTAATTCACCCCTCCACTTT. Its translation is CASSNRATGVNSPLHF. V usage is TRBV5-1 and J usage is TRBJ1-6; 8 nucleotides match TRBD1. From germline, CDR1 is SGHRS and CDR2 YFSETQ. CDR3 length: 16 amino acids. The V segment lost 4 bases and the J segment 6 bases; nucleotides outside the gene matches: 9.

The chain joins TRBV27 to TRBJ1-2; D is possibly TRBD1 (5 bases). V was clipped by 2 bases and J by 4 bases, with 20 bases between them. The germline V gene has CDR1 MNHEY and CDR2 SMNVEV (reference sequence). This CDR3 has 17 amino acids. The CDR3, as DNA: TGTGCCAGCAGTTTACGGGTTCGGCAGGGTGATTTCTATGGCTACACCTTC. Residues: CASSLRVRQGDFYGYTF.

A few counts support this clone. The CDR3 loop is CASSSLTGGNTEAFF. CDR3 nucleotides: TGTGCCAGCAGTTCCCTGACAGGGGGGAACACTGAAGCTTTCTTT. The chain has TRBV6-1 and TRBJ1-1; TRBD1 aligns across 9 bases. This CDR3 has 15 residues. Germline CDR1 MNHNS, CDR2 SASEGT. With 5 bases clipped from V and 1 base from J, the junction kept 5 bases outside the gene matches.

V usage is TRBV5-4 and J usage is TRBJ2-7; the match to TRBD1 covers 8 bases. The V and J ends lost 4 bases and 1 base, in that order; junction bases with no gene match: 10. The CDR3 length is 16 residues. The germline V gene encodes CDR1 SGHNT and CDR2 YYREEE (reference sequence). The chain's CDR3 is CASSLGQGSTSYEQYF. CDR3 DNA sequence: TGTGCCAGCAGCCTAGGACAGGGTTCGACTTCCTACGAGCAGTACTTC.

The V call is TRBV11-2, the J call TRBJ2-1; no firm D call. The V end was cut by 5 bases, the J end by 5 bases, with 7 bases between. CDR3 length equals 12 residues. Germline-derived CDR1 and CDR2 are SGHAT and FQNNGV. This chain's CDR3 is CASSPVNNEQFF. CDR3 DNA sequence: TGTGCCAGCAGCCCTGTAAACAATGAGCAGTTCTTC.